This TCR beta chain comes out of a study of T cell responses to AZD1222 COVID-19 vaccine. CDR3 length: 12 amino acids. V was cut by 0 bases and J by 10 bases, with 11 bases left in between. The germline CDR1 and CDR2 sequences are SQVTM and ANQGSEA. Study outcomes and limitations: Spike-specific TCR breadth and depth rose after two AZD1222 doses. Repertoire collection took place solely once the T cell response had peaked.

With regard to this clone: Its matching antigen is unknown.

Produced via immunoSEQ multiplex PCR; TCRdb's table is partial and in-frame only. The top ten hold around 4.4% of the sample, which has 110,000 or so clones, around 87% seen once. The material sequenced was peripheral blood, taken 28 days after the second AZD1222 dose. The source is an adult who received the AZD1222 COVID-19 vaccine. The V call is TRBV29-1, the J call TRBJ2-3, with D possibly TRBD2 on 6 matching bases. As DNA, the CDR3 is TGCAGCGTTGAAGATGGGCCGGGAGCGCAGTATTTT. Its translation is CSVEDGPGAQYF.